Below, 28 T cell receptor beta chains from the same sample are listed, as sequenced in a study of T-cell reconstitution after alpha-beta-depleted transplantation in children. Unique molecular identifiers were incorporated during preparation of the TCRbeta library. TCRdb passed the PCR reads through MiXCR, listing each CDR3 protein once. The sample records around 96,000 distinct CDR3 sequences, 10% to 15% being singletons. Sequenced here: PBMCs from the stem cell graft donor, sampled from the stem cell graft. The receptors shown here come from a human donor who donated a stem cell graft to a child with inherited bone marrow failure.

This chain joins TRBV27 and TRBJ2-7; D call uncertain. The CDR3 runs to 15 residues. V was shortened by 8 bases and J by 7 bases, with 24 bases between the two germline ends. CDR1 is MNHEY, CDR2 SMNVEV, per germline (reference sequence). This CDR3 reads CASLPFRASHGEQYF. The CDR3 nucleotides read TGTGCCAGCCTTCCTTTTAGGGCCAGCCATGGTGAGCAGTACTTC.

This clonotype has a count of ten or more. The chain is built from TRBV20-1 and TRBJ2-7; no clear D. CDR3 size: 14 residues. Germline CDR1 reads DFQATT; CDR2 reads SNEGSKA (reference sequence). V shed 3 bases and J shed 0 bases, with 12 bases lying between them. For the CDR3, the DNA is TGCAGTGCTAGTAAGGTGATGAGCTCCTACGAGCAGTACTTC. This encodes CSASKVMSSYEQYF.

This clonotype has a handful of counts. The chain joins TRBV27 to TRBJ2-7, with TRBD1 as a possible D gene (6 bases). Trimming cost V 2 bases and J 1 base, with 9 bases left between them. This CDR3 contains 14 residues. The germline gives CDR1 MNHEY, CDR2 SMNVEV (reference sequence). CDR3 sequence: CASSLAGQSYEQYF. The CDR3, as DNA: TGTGCCAGCAGTTTAGCAGGACAGTCCTACGAGCAGTACTTC.

In its sample, this clonotype was seen many times. V gene TRBV5-1 combines with J gene TRBJ2-3, with D possibly called TRBD1 or TRBD2 (6 bases each). The germline V and J ends were trimmed by 0 bases and 3 bases, with 8 bases remaining between them. The CDR3 has 14 amino acids. Germline values: CDR1 SGHRS, CDR2 YFSETQ. The CDR3 DNA reads TGCGCCAGCAGCTTGGCGGGGGCAACAGATACGCAGTATTTT. It codes for CASSLAGATDTQYF.

This clonotype was detected ten times or more. The V and J genes are TRBV20-1 and TRBJ2-7, with 9 bases lining up with TRBD1. Germline V gene data show CDR1 as DFQATT and CDR2 as SNEGSKA (reference sequence). The length of the CDR3 is 14 residues. The CDR3 coding sequence is TGCAGCGTCATCGGTGGACAGGGGACCTACGAGCAGTACTTC. This translates into CSVIGGQGTYEQYF.

This clonotype showed up many times. The chain has TRBV7-2 and TRBJ2-5, with unresolved D. Trimming pared 1 base from V and 4 bases from J, leaving 16 bases between. This CDR3 has 16 amino acids. CDR1 and CDR2 (germline): SGHTA, FQGNSA. CDR3 sequence reads: CASSLVVWATGETQYF. As DNA, the CDR3 is TGTGCCAGCAGCTTAGTAGTCTGGGCCACCGGAGAGACCCAGTACTTC.

This clonotype was seen ten or more times. The chain joins TRBV28 to TRBJ2-7; D remains unclear. The CDR3 runs to 12 residues. V lost 3 bases, J lost 3 bases, and 6 bases lay in between. Germline V gene data show CDR1 as MDHEN and CDR2 as SYDVKM. CDR3 region: CASSFEDYEQYF. The CDR3 DNA is TGTGCCAGCAGTTTTGAGGACTACGAGCAGTACTTC.

This clonotype was recorded at least ten times. The V and J genes are TRBV9 and TRBJ2-3, with TRBD2 identical over 9 bases. Germline V gene sequence: CDR1 SGDLS, CDR2 YYNGEE. The CDR3 is 15 amino acids. Trimming removed 2 bases from V and 2 bases from J; junction bases left unmatched: 3. This CDR3 is CASSVSGGTTDTQYF. The CDR3 DNA is TGTGCCAGCAGCGTTAGCGGGGGCACCACAGATACGCAGTATTTT.

This clonotype was counted between two and nine times. The gene calls are TRBV10-3 and TRBJ1-1; 8 nucleotides line up with TRBD1. CDR1 and CDR2 (germline): ENHRY, SYGVKD. V trimming: 2 bases; J trimming: 5 bases; junction bases outside the gene matches: 10. The CDR3 consists of 16 residues. Here the CDR3 DNA reads TGTGCCATCAGTGAGGTTCAGGGGGCGCTGGGGACTGAAGCTTTCTTT. Protein product: CAISEVQGALGTEAFF.

This clonotype was seen many times. The genes are TRBV27 and TRBJ1-2; D unresolved. Germline V gives CDR1 MNHEY, CDR2 SMNVEV (reference sequence). The ends were cut back, 5 bases at V and 8 bases at J, with 12 bases in the middle. The CDR3 contains 12 residues. CDR3 loop: CASSLRGFGYTF. DNA for the CDR3: TGTGCCAGCAGTCTCCGCGGGTTCGGCTACACCTTC.

This clonotype came up many times. The rearrangement joins TRBV4-3 to TRBJ1-1; D unresolved. V was cut by 1 base and J by 2 bases, with 8 bases left in between. CDR1 is LGHNA and CDR2 is YSLEER in the germline V gene. CDR3 length equals 14 residues. The CDR3 DNA reads TGCGCCAGCAGCCAAGCCCCCCGCAACACTGAAGCTTTCTTT. It is translated as CASSQAPRNTEAFF.

This clonotype appeared many times. This chain connects TRBV11-2 to TRBJ2-7, with TRBD2 matching 9 bases. V lost 3 bases to trimming and J lost 1 base; unmatched junction nucleotides: 4. The CDR3 length is 15 residues. Germline CDR1 and CDR2: SGHAT and FQNNGV. CDR3 region: CASSFLAGMSYEQYF. CDR3 in DNA: TGTGCCAGCAGCTTCCTAGCGGGAATGTCCTACGAGCAGTACTTC.

This clonotype was seen at least ten times. The V call is TRBV18, the J call TRBJ2-7, with 8 bases identical to TRBD1. V was pared by 6 bases and J by 4 bases, with 14 bases of the junction left unmatched. The CDR3 is made up of 16 amino acids. Germline V gene lookup returns CDR1 KGHSH and CDR2 LQKENI. The CDR3 sequence is CASSSTGARDSYEQYF. Written as DNA, the CDR3 is TGTGCCAGCTCGTCGACAGGGGCGCGAGACAGTTACGAGCAGTACTTC. Supplemented by reference TRBV18 and TRBJ2-7, the full variable domain reads NAGVMQNPRHLVRRRGQEARLRCSPMKGHSHVYWYRQLPEEGLKFMVYLQKENIIDESGMPKERFSAEFPKEGPSILRIQQVVRGDSAAYFCASSSTGARDSYEQYFGPGTRLTVT.

This chain links TRBV9 with TRBJ2-2; D not certain. V was trimmed by 2 bases and J by 1 base, leaving 6 bases between them. Germline V gives CDR1 SGDLS, CDR2 YYNGEE. This CDR3 is 14 amino acids long. Here the CDR3 DNA reads TGTGCCAGCAGCGTCGGCGGGAACACCGGGGAGCTGTTTTTT. The encoded protein is CASSVGGNTGELFF.

This clonotype has at least ten counts. The V and J genes are TRBV5-1 and TRBJ2-7; D gene ambiguous. Trimming removed 0 bases at V and 9 bases at J, with 13 bases between. The germline CDR1 and CDR2 sequences are SGHRS and YFSETQ. The CDR3 extends over 13 amino acids. CDR3 DNA: TGCGCCAGCAGCTTGGCCCTTCGCTCTCGGCAGTACTTC. It yields the protein CASSLALRSRQYF.

This clonotype came up many times. The rearrangement uses TRBV7-8 and TRBJ2-7; TRBD1 agrees at 9 bases. The CDR3 is 14 amino acids. Trimming removed 4 bases from V and 2 bases from J; junction bases left unmatched: 3. The germline V gene has CDR1 SGHVS and CDR2 FQNEAQ. This CDR3 reads CASSSGQGAYEQYF. The CDR3, as DNA: TGTGCCAGCAGCTCGGGACAGGGAGCCTACGAGCAGTACTTC. The variable domain in full, completed from reference TRBV7-8 and TRBJ2-7, reads GAGVSQSPRYKVAKRGQDVALRCDPISGHVSLFWYQQALGQGPEFLTYFQNEAQLDKSGLPSDRFFAERPEGSVSTLKIQRTQQEDSAVYLCASSSGQGAYEQYFGPGTRLTVT.

This clonotype was seen at least ten times. V gene TRBV7-2 combines with J gene TRBJ2-3, with D tentatively TRBD2 (6 bases). The germline V gene encodes CDR1 SGHTA and CDR2 FQGNSA. The CDR3 spans 14 residues. V shed 5 bases and J shed 2 bases, with 11 bases lying between them. CDR3: CASSPREYTDTQYF. In DNA, the CDR3 is TGTGCCAGCAGCCCTCGGGAGTACACAGATACGCAGTATTTT.

This clonotype was detected many times. This chain joins TRBV5-1 and TRBJ1-5; a weak D match, TRBD1 (5 bases). The CDR3 runs to 13 residues. V dropped 4 bases and J dropped 10 bases, with 15 bases sitting between them. Germline assignment: CDR1 SGHRS and CDR2 YFSETQ. CDR3 amino acids: CASSPDAGGPQHF. CDR3 DNA: TGCGCCAGCAGCCCGGACGCGGGGGGTCCCCAGCATTTT.

The sample holds many counts of this clonotype. V and J are TRBV5-6 and TRBJ2-7; D is unclear. Germline values: CDR1 SGHDT, CDR2 YYEEEE. CDR3 length equals 14 residues. Trimming left V 4 bases short and J 2 bases short, with 13 bases between. CDR3 sequence reads: CASSPSHIPYEQYF. The CDR3 DNA sequence: TGTGCCAGCAGCCCGTCTCACATCCCCTACGAGCAGTACTTC.

This chain uses TRBV23-1 with TRBJ1-1; a possible D gene is TRBD1 (5 bases). TRBV23-1 is annotated as an ORF whose role is uncertain. Trimming removed 1 base from V and 6 bases from J, with 12 bases in between. This CDR3 has 14 residues. The DNA of the CDR3 is TGCGCCAGCAGTCAATGGATGGGGGGGGCTGAAGCTTTCTTT. Protein product: CASSQWMGGAEAFF.

This chain connects TRBV7-8 to TRBJ2-2; no firm D call. The CDR3 length is 14 residues. The V gene lost 0 bases and the J gene lost 7 bases, with 9 bases spanning the gap. Germline V CDR1 and CDR2: SGHVS, FQNEAQ. The CDR3 DNA sequence: TGTGCCAGCAGCTTAGCCGGGTGGATCGGGGAGCTGTTTTTT. The encoded protein is CASSLAGWIGELFF.

This clonotype was recorded at least ten times. The J gene is TRBJ2-3, the V gene TRBV4-1, with D tentatively TRBD1 or TRBD2 (5 bases each). Germline V lookup: CDR1 MGHRA, CDR2 YSYEKL. The V end was cut by 0 bases, the J end by 2 bases, with 9 bases between. The CDR3 is 15 amino acids. The CDR3 sequence: CASSQDEGTTDTQYF. CDR3 nucleotides: TGCGCCAGCAGCCAAGATGAGGGGACCACAGATACGCAGTATTTT.

This clonotype came up many times. The gene calls are TRBV6-1 and TRBJ1-5; D possibly corresponds to TRBD1 (6 bases). This CDR3 comprises 13 residues. Trimming removed 6 bases from V and 4 bases from J, with 10 bases in between. Germline CDR1 is MNHNS and CDR2 is SASEGT. This chain's CDR3 is CASRKTGNQPQHF. Here the CDR3 DNA reads TGTGCCAGCAGAAAAACAGGGAATCAGCCCCAGCATTTT.

In this sample, this clonotype turned up a few times. The chain combines TRBV5-1 with TRBJ1-2; 9 nucleotides align to TRBD1. The CDR3 consists of 14 residues. V lost 7 bases and J lost 4; bases outside the gene matches: 8. Looked up from germline, CDR1 is SGHRS and CDR2 is YFSETQ. CDR3 nucleotides: TGCGCCAGCGGTACAGGGGGCCAAAGCTATGGCTACACCTTC. It encodes CASGTGGQSYGYTF.

This clonotype appeared once. J is TRBJ1-1 and V is TRBV2, with 11 bases aligning to TRBD1. J lost 1 base, V lost 11 bases, and 18 bases had no gene match. CDR1 is SNHLY, CDR2 FYNNEI, per germline. The CDR3 runs 18 residues. The CDR3 DNA follows: TGTGCCTTCTGTTCCTACGACGGGACAGGGGGAAAGAACACTGAAGCTTTCTTT. This translates into CAFCSYDGTGGKNTEAFF.

The chain is built from TRBV27 and TRBJ1-4; 8 nucleotides line up with TRBD1. The CDR3 has 14 amino acids. The V segment lost 3 bases and the J segment 7 bases; nucleotides outside the gene matches: 4. CDR1 is MNHEY, CDR2 SMNVEV, per germline (reference sequence). Here the CDR3 DNA reads TGTGCCAGCAGTTTTCAGGGGACAGGTGAAAAACTGTTTTTT. It translates to CASSFQGTGEKLFF.

This chain's CDR3 is CASSLSNLGAYEQYF. In nucleotides, the CDR3 is TGTGCCAGCAGTTTATCCAATCTCGGGGCTTACGAGCAGTACTTC. The chain is built from TRBV27 and TRBJ2-7; D possibly uses TRBD1 or TRBD2 (5 bases each). The CDR3 is made up of 15 amino acids. Looked up from germline, CDR1 is MNHEY and CDR2 is SMNVEV (reference sequence). V lost 0 bases, J lost 4 bases, and 13 bases lay in between.

This clonotype was recorded many times. The chain employs TRBV20-1 and TRBJ1-4; D not certain. V was trimmed by 5 bases and J by 6 bases, leaving 16 bases between them. This CDR3 spans 14 amino acids. CDR1 is DFQATT and CDR2 is SNEGSKA in the germline V gene (reference sequence). The CDR3 DNA reads TGCAGTGCTCCGGCCGGCCTCGGGGATGAAAAACTGTTTTTT. This codes for CSAPAGLGDEKLFF.